Listed here are 32 T cell receptor beta chains from one sample, sequenced in a study of blood T cell repertoires in COVID-19. Sequencing was performed with immunoSEQ multiplex PCR; in TCRdb, only in-frame clones are kept and a portion is missing. The repertoire holds roughly 41,000 clones, with about 85% as singletons. Sequencing was done on a sample of peripheral blood. The receptor set was obtained from a man aged 45 to 65 with active COVID-19.

This clone was seen only once. The J gene is TRBJ1-2, the V gene TRBV4-3; 9 bases align to TRBD1. CDR1 and CDR2 from the germline V gene are LGHNA and YSLEER. The CDR3 totals 14 residues. The J segment lost 8 bases and the V segment lost 3 bases, leaving 7 bases of the junction unmatched. For the CDR3, the DNA is TGCGCCAGCAGCCAGCCCGGGACAGGGCGAGGCTACACCTTC. Protein sequence: CASSQPGTGRGYTF.

This clone was seen a handful of times. V is TRBV2 and J is TRBJ1-5; TRBD1 agrees at 11 bases. In germline, CDR1 is SNHLY, CDR2 FYNNEI. The CDR3 consists of 13 residues. Unmatched junction bases numbered 1, after V lost 6 bases and J lost 6 bases. The CDR3 sequence is CASRGQGAQPQHF. CDR3 coding DNA: TGTGCCAGCAGAGGACAGGGGGCTCAGCCCCAGCATTTT.

The V and J genes are TRBV6-5 and TRBJ1-1, with D perhaps matching TRBD1 (5 bases). CDR1 and CDR2 (germline): MNHEY, SVGAGI. V was shortened by 7 bases and J by 0 bases, with 15 bases between the two germline ends. This CDR3 is built from 15 residues. For the CDR3, the DNA is TGTGCCAGCACCGACTCGGGGGGGATGAACACTGAAGCTTTCTTT. As protein: CASTDSGGMNTEAFF.

The genes are TRBV10-3 and TRBJ2-5; TRBD2 aligns across 11 bases. Germline lookup yields CDR1 ENHRY and CDR2 SYGVKD. The CDR3 consists of 16 residues. V was clipped by 0 bases and J by 4 bases; unmatched bases: 4. This CDR3 is CAISESGLAGGETQYF. CDR3 coding DNA: TGTGCCATCAGTGAGTCGGGTCTAGCGGGGGGAGAGACCCAGTACTTC.

The chain has TRBV19 and TRBJ2-1; 11 bases agree with TRBD2. The J segment lost 5 bases and the V segment lost 3 bases, leaving 3 bases of the junction unmatched. The CDR3 spans 15 residues. CDR1 LNHDA and CDR2 SQIVND come from the germline V gene (reference sequence). The CDR3 protein is CASSMASGGHNEQFF. The CDR3 coding sequence is TGTGCCAGTAGTATGGCTAGCGGGGGGCACAATGAGCAGTTCTTC.

This clone was observed a few times. The chain uses TRBV5-5 and TRBJ2-3; 9 nucleotides line up with TRBD2. Germline V CDR1 and CDR2: SGHKS, YYEKEE (reference sequence). The CDR3 is made up of 17 amino acids. Trimming cost V 4 bases and J 0 bases; bases outside gene matches: 9. The CDR3 nucleotides read TGTGCCAGCAGCCTGCTAGCGGGGATTCGTAGCACAGATACGCAGTATTTT. This gives the protein CASSLLAGIRSTDTQYF.

The V call is TRBV7-2, the J call TRBJ1-3; D is unclear. Germline V lookup: CDR1 SGHTA, CDR2 FQGNSA. This CDR3 has 13 residues. Trimming left V 10 bases short and J 3 bases short, with 13 bases between. The DNA of the CDR3 is TGTGCCACCTTGCCCCGGGTTGGAAACACCATATATTTT. This encodes CATLPRVGNTIYF. Based on the CDR3 plus reference TRBV7-2 and TRBJ1-3, the full variable domain is GAGVSQSPSNKVTEKGKDVELRCDPISGHTALYWYRQSLGQGLEFLIYFQGNSAPDKSGLPSDRFSAERTGGSVSTLTIQRTQQEDSAVYLCATLPRVGNTIYFGEGSWLTVV.

The V call is TRBV5-1, the J call TRBJ2-3; TRBD2 agrees at 8 bases. The CDR3 has 13 amino acids. The germline V gene encodes CDR1 SGHRS and CDR2 YFSETQ. Unmatched junction bases numbered 1, after V lost 5 bases and J lost 2 bases. The CDR3 spells CASRLAVTDTQYF. The CDR3 region has the DNA TGCGCCAGCAGACTAGCGGTCACAGATACGCAGTATTTT. The full variable domain, its missing parts supplied by reference TRBV5-1 and TRBJ2-3, is KAGVTQTPRYLIKTRGQQVTLSCSPISGHRSVSWYQQTPGQGLQFLFEYFSETQRNKGNFPGRFSGRQFSNSRSEMNVSTLELGDSALYLCASRLAVTDTQYFGPGTRLTVL.

The rearrangement links TRBV19 to TRBJ2-6; TRBD1 aligns across 10 bases. The CDR3 sequence is 19 residues long. Trimming removed 3 bases from V and 2 bases from J; junction bases left unmatched: 10. Germline CDR1 reads LNHDA; CDR2 reads SQIVND (reference sequence). CDR3 nucleotide sequence: TGTGCCAGTAGTATCAAGCGACAGGGGGCGCGGACTGGGGCCAACGTCCTGACTTTC. This encodes CASSIKRQGARTGANVLTF.

The chain uses TRBV10-3 and TRBJ2-3, with TRBD2 as a possible D gene (6 bases). The CDR3 sequence is 16 residues long. V was cut by 10 bases and J by 1 base, with 21 bases left in between. The germline CDR1 and CDR2 sequences are ENHRY and SYGVKD. The CDR3 is CATLTWGDKGTDTQYF. CDR3 coding DNA: TGTGCCACCCTTACGTGGGGGGATAAGGGCACAGATACGCAGTATTTT.

The gene calls are TRBV5-1 and TRBJ1-1; D gene ambiguous. Trimming shortened V by 1 base and J by 1 base, and 11 bases separated the two germline ends. The CDR3 is made up of 15 amino acids. CDR1 and CDR2 (germline): SGHRS, YFSETQ. CDR3 in DNA: TGCGCCAGCAGCTTGCTCCCCGGGAAGAACACTGAAGCTTTCTTT. Translating gives CASSLLPGKNTEAFF.

This chain joins TRBV12-3 or TRBV12-4 and TRBJ2-1, with no clear D. This CDR3 is 11 amino acids long. Trimming shortened V by 1 base and J by 8 bases, and 3 bases separated the two germline ends. In DNA form, the CDR3 reads TGTGCCAGCAGTTTAGGGCATGAGCAGTTCTTC. This codes for CASSLGHEQFF.

The J gene is TRBJ1-2, the V gene TRBV28; TRBD1 agrees at 7 bases. Germline-derived CDR1 and CDR2 are MDHEN and SYDVKM. This CDR3 spans 13 amino acids. The V segment lost 6 bases and the J segment 6 bases; nucleotides outside the gene matches: 7. The CDR3 region is CASSPDRAHGYTF. The CDR3 DNA reads as TGTGCCAGCAGCCCCGACAGGGCCCATGGCTACACCTTC.

V and J are TRBV18 and TRBJ1-5; D is possibly TRBD1 (5 bases). The ends were cut back, 2 bases at V and 2 bases at J, with 13 bases in the middle. This CDR3 is built from 16 residues. Per the germline V gene, CDR1 is KGHSH and CDR2 is LQKENI. DNA for the CDR3: TGTGCCAGCTCACCAGACGGGGGTTTGGGCAATCAGCCCCAGCATTTT. As protein: CASSPDGGLGNQPQHF.

The chain couples TRBV5-5 to TRBJ2-7, with D tentatively TRBD1 (5 bases). Trimming stripped 0 bases from V and 4 bases from J, with 8 bases between. Germline assignment: CDR1 SGHKS and CDR2 YYEKEE (reference sequence). The CDR3 runs to 13 residues. In nucleotides, the CDR3 is TGTGCCAGCAGCTTGGCAGGGTTTTACGAGCAGTACTTC. It yields the protein CASSLAGFYEQYF. Together with reference TRBV5-5 and TRBJ2-7, the CDR3 gives the full variable domain: DAGVTQSPTHLIKTRGQQVTLRCSPISGHKSVSWYQQVLGQGPQFIFQYYEKEERGRGNFPDRFSARQFPNYSSELNVNALLLGDSALYLCASSLAGFYEQYFGPGTRLTVT.

This chain connects TRBV3-1 (or the pseudogene TRBV3-2) to TRBJ1-6, with TRBD1 as a possible D gene (5 bases). This CDR3 comprises 14 residues. Trimming left V 5 bases short and J 8 bases short, with 13 bases between. Germline V gene lookup returns CDR1 LGHDT and CDR2 YNNKEL (reference sequence). For the CDR3, the DNA is TGTGCCAGCAGCTCGCCCGGGGGGGATTCACCCCTCCACTTT. This codes for CASSSPGGDSPLHF.

The rearrangement uses TRBV9 and TRBJ2-4; maybe TRBD2 (6 bases). In germline, CDR1 is SGDLS, CDR2 YYNGEE. The CDR3 is 16 residues long. Trimming shortened V by 2 bases and J by 0 bases, and 12 bases separated the two germline ends. CDR3 nucleotides: TGTGCCAGCAGCGTTGGTTGGGGGGTAGCCAAAAACATTCAGTACTTC. Encoded protein: CASSVGWGVAKNIQYF.

V and J are TRBV10-3 and TRBJ1-2; 7 bases map to TRBD1. J lost 0 bases, V lost 3 bases, and 4 bases had no gene match. The germline CDR1 and CDR2 sequences are ENHRY and SYGVKD. CDR3 size: 15 residues. DNA of the CDR3: TGTGCCATCAGTGACGGACAGGCCTCTAACTATGGCTACACCTTC. Translated: CAISDGQASNYGYTF.

The rearrangement links TRBV18 to TRBJ2-7; 7 bases map to TRBD2. The CDR3 is made up of 12 amino acids. Germline values: CDR1 KGHSH, CDR2 LQKENI. V shed 5 bases, J shed 9 bases, and the junction held 7 bases outside the gene matches. CDR3 in DNA: TGTGCCAGCTCAAGTGCCCCGGGGGGGCAGTACTTC. Amino acids: CASSSAPGGQYF.

This clone was counted a few times. The gene calls are TRBV10-1 and TRBJ2-2; 7 bases align to TRBD1. V lost 10 bases, J lost 5 bases, and 7 bases stayed unmatched. Germline V lookup: CDR1 WNHNN, CDR2 SYGVQD (reference sequence). The CDR3 runs 13 residues. This CDR3 is CATRQGPTGELFF. CDR3 sequence (DNA): TGCGCCACCCGACAGGGCCCGACCGGGGAGCTGTTTTTT.

Only a few counts were recorded for this clone. Additional DNA sequences in this sample encode the identical CDR3. The chain employs TRBV6-5 and TRBJ2-1; 7 bases are shared with TRBD2. CDR1 is MNHEY and CDR2 is SVGAGI in the germline V gene. The V gene end was trimmed by 0 bases and the J gene end by 0 bases; junction bases not matched to a gene: 2. CDR3 size: 16 residues. CDR3 sequence: CASSYSGGSSYNEQFF. CDR3 nucleotides: TGTGCCAGCAGTTACTCGGGGGGGAGCTCCTACAATGAGCAGTTCTTC.

The chain recombines TRBV29-1 with TRBJ2-5; D may be TRBD2 (5 bases). Trimming removed 5 bases from V and 5 bases from J, with 18 bases in between. The V gene's germline CDR1 is SQVTM and CDR2 ANQGSEA. The CDR3 spans 14 residues. CDR3 residues: CSVNLSGNWETQYF. As DNA, the CDR3 is TGCAGCGTTAACTTGTCGGGGAATTGGGAGACCCAGTACTTC.

This chain joins TRBV10-3 and TRBJ1-2, with D perhaps TRBD1 (5 bases). V dropped 1 base and J dropped 3 bases, with 27 bases sitting between them. Per the germline V gene, CDR1 is ENHRY and CDR2 is SYGVKD. The length of the CDR3 is 20 residues. Written as DNA, the CDR3 is TGTGCCATCAGTGAGTTTATCGACGACAGCCGTCAGATGAAACACTATGGCTACACCTTC. This encodes CAISEFIDDSRQMKHYGYTF.

The gene calls are TRBV3-1 (or the pseudogene TRBV3-2) and TRBJ2-7; D gene unclear. This CDR3 region has 13 residues. Trimming left V 3 bases short and J 5 bases short, with 11 bases between. Germline values: CDR1 LGHDT, CDR2 YNNKEL (reference sequence). CDR3 nucleotides: TGTGCCAGCAGCCAGACCAACCGGGACGAGCAGTACTTC. Its translation: CASSQTNRDEQYF.

This sequence joins TRBV5-6 and TRBJ2-5; D is unresolved. V lost 0 bases and J 8 bases, leaving 8 bases between the germline ends. Looked up from germline, CDR1 is SGHDT and CDR2 is YYEEEE. The CDR3 sequence is 12 residues long. The CDR3 DNA reads TGTGCCAGCAGCTTGGGTAGTGTTACCCAGTACTTC. It codes for CASSLGSVTQYF.

The chain has TRBV19 and TRBJ1-5, with 8 bases identical to TRBD1. J lost 5 bases, V lost 1 base, and 4 bases had no gene match. CDR3 length: 15 amino acids. From germline, CDR1 is LNHDA and CDR2 SQIVND (reference sequence). The CDR3 nucleotides read TGTGCCAGTAGTATAGCTACAGGGGGTTATCAGCCCCAGCATTTT. Translated: CASSIATGGYQPQHF.

The gene calls are TRBV3-1 (or the pseudogene TRBV3-2) and TRBJ2-7; weak D call: TRBD2 (5 bases). The CDR3 spans 15 residues. Trimming removed 0 bases at V and 0 bases at J, with 9 bases between. From germline, CDR1 is LGHDT and CDR2 YNNKEL (reference sequence). DNA of the CDR3: TGTGCCAGCAGCCAAGATGACGGACTCTCCTACGAGCAGTACTTC. Translation: CASSQDDGLSYEQYF.

V gene TRBV24-1 combines with J gene TRBJ1-2; D is possibly TRBD1 (5 bases). Trimming pared 8 bases from V and 7 bases from J, leaving 28 bases between. CDR1 is KGHDR, CDR2 SFDVKD, per germline. The CDR3 is 17 amino acids. CDR3 amino acids: CATIPGRQGRLSSGYTF. DNA for the CDR3: TGTGCCACCATCCCCGGGCGGCAGGGAAGACTCAGCTCTGGCTACACCTTC.

This clone showed up just once. The chain recombines TRBV4-1 with TRBJ1-5; the match to TRBD1 covers 12 bases. V gave up 0 bases and J gave up 1 base; unmatched junction bases: 10. CDR3 size: 20 residues. Germline V gene data show CDR1 as MGHRA and CDR2 as YSYEKL. In nucleotides, the CDR3 is TGCGCCAGCAGCCAAGATGTACCCGGGACAGGGGGCGCGAGCAATCAGCCCCAGCATTTT. It codes for CASSQDVPGTGGASNQPQHF.

This chain joins TRBV6-5 and TRBJ2-5; 9 bases agree with TRBD1. Germline CDR1 is MNHEY and CDR2 is SVGAGI. This CDR3 comprises 13 residues. Losses at the gene ends were 11 bases for V and 6 bases for J; bases not matched to a gene: 10. The CDR3: CAGTQGAGKTQYF. DNA for the CDR3: TGTGCCGGGACACAGGGGGCTGGGAAGACCCAGTACTTC.

The chain combines TRBV11-2 with TRBJ2-7, with TRBD1 as a possible D gene (5 bases). The CDR3 sequence is 13 residues long. V dropped 5 bases and J dropped 4 bases, with 12 bases sitting between them. Per germline, CDR1 SGHAT and CDR2 FQNNGV. In DNA form, the CDR3 reads TGTGCCAGCAGCGTCCCAGGGATATACGAGCAGTACTTC. Its protein is CASSVPGIYEQYF.

There are a few counts of this clone. This chain uses TRBV28 with TRBJ2-1, with no clear D. V lost 6 bases and J lost 4, with 4 bases in between. From germline, CDR1 is MDHEN and CDR2 SYDVKM. This CDR3 region has 11 residues. The CDR3 coding sequence is TGTGCCAGCAGCACATACAATGAGCAGTTCTTC. This encodes CASSTYNEQFF.